A single sample gave rise to the 7 T cell receptor beta chains below, sequenced in a study of blood T cell repertoires in COVID-19 (dated by TCRdb to 2018 to 2020). Library prep was done by the immunoSEQ multiplex PCR assay. TCRdb re-hosts the immuneACCESS table, in-frame sequences only. Its copies lack some clones; in the studies checked, an unresolved V gene accounts for under half of them, and the cause for the rest is not known. This sample has about 280,000 clones in its table, and approximately 90% of those were observed once. Over 6% of the sample goes to the ten largest clones. The sequencing input was PBMCs or T cells enriched from blood (not recorded which). The receptors originated from a woman in her forties who had recovered from COVID-19.

The gene calls are TRBV12-5 and TRBJ2-5, with D tentatively TRBD1 (6 bases). Germline V lookup: CDR1 LGHNT, CDR2 FRNRAP. CDR3 length equals 11 residues. The V end was cut by 5 bases, the J end by 14 bases, with 15 bases between. The CDR3 reads CASGPGQGGYF. The CDR3 DNA is TGTGCTAGTGGTCCGGGACAAGGCGGTTACTTC.

This clone was picked up a small number of times. The V gene is TRBV5-6, the J gene TRBJ2-7; TRBD2 aligns across 9 bases. The CDR3 has 17 residues. The germline CDR1 and CDR2 sequences are SGHDT and YYEEEE. Trimming removed 4 bases from V and 4 bases from J; junction bases left unmatched: 15. Here the CDR3 reads CASSPRPSSGRLYEQYF. The CDR3 DNA follows: TGTGCCAGCAGCCCCCGGCCCTCGAGCGGGAGGCTTTACGAGCAGTACTTC.

The rearrangement links TRBV19 to TRBJ2-1; 13 bases line up with TRBD2. J gave up 10 bases and V 0 bases, and 6 bases lay outside the gene matches. This CDR3 region has 16 residues. Germline loops: CDR1 LNHDA, CDR2 SQIVND (reference sequence). In nucleotides, the CDR3 is TGTGCCAGTAGTATAGATCCTATGGGACTAGCGGGGGAGCAGTTCTTC. Translation gives CASSIDPMGLAGEQFF.

DNA for the CDR3: TGTGCCAGCTCTCTACTAGCGTTCGAGCAGTACTTC. Its translation is CASSLLAFEQYF. The chain couples TRBV18 to TRBJ2-7; TRBD2 matches 7 bases. Germline loops: CDR1 KGHSH, CDR2 LQKENI. Unmatched junction bases numbered 5, after V lost 6 bases and J lost 6 bases. The CDR3 is made up of 12 amino acids.

This clone occurred once. The chain uses TRBV7-3 and TRBJ2-5; TRBD2 might be the D (6 bases). V lost 6 bases and J lost 2, with 10 bases in between. The CDR3 extends over 13 amino acids. Germline V gene data show CDR1 as SGHTA and CDR2 as FQGTGA. The CDR3 nucleotides are TGTGCCAGCAGGTCTAGCGAACAAGAGACCCAGTACTTC. This encodes CASRSSEQETQYF.

J is TRBJ1-5 and V is TRBV18, with D maybe TRBD1 (5 bases). CDR3 size: 14 residues. Germline CDR1 is KGHSH and CDR2 is LQKENI. Trimming pared 3 bases from V and 5 bases from J, leaving 11 bases between. The CDR3 region is CASSPSRADQPQHF. CDR3 DNA sequence: TGTGCCAGCTCACCTTCCAGGGCGGATCAGCCCCAGCATTTT.

The chain joins TRBV6-5 to TRBJ1-1; 7 bases agree with TRBD1. From germline, CDR1 is MNHEY and CDR2 SVGAGI. V lost 2 bases, J lost 1 base, and 4 bases stayed unmatched. The CDR3 is 15 amino acids. This CDR3 is CASSYGGTANTEAFF. CDR3 DNA sequence: TGTGCCAGCAGTTACGGGGGGACAGCGAACACTGAAGCTTTCTTT.